This T cell receptor beta chain was captured in a study of T cells in Graves' hyperthyroidism and ophthalmopathy. General study findings and limits: Most expanded thyroid clonotypes above 0.001 recurred in blood.

CDR1 is SGHNT and CDR2 is YYREEE in the germline V gene (reference sequence). V lost 0 bases to trimming and J lost 6 bases, with 13 bases between them. The CDR3 extends over 15 amino acids. TCR beta CDR3 regions were amplified from RNA. HTBI primers were used for first-round RT-PCR of the TCR CDR3. Each CDR3 protein is one row after TCRdb ran MiXCR on the multiplex PCR reads. Of 400,000 to 600,000 distinct CDR3 sequences listed, about 16% were seen once; the top ten hold 25% to 30%. It was uncontrolled infection, other autoimmune disease, pregnancy or lactation that excluded patients. The authors obtained PBMCs from 10 ml of fresh peripheral blood. A word on this clonotype: No antigen is known for it.

J is TRBJ2-1 and V is TRBV5-4, with D perhaps given as TRBD1 or TRBD2 (6 bases each). The origin of this receptor is a woman aged 25 to 39 with Graves' ophthalmopathy. Sequences were obtained from blood. The CDR3 loop is CASSLEGRGGNEQFF. The CDR3 region has the DNA TGTGCCAGCAGCTTGGAGGGCAGGGGAGGCAATGAGCAGTTCTTC.